This record covers a single TCR beta chain. This sample is drawn from a study of blood T cell repertoires in COVID-19. Study as a whole: From the United States, Italy and Spain came samples of acute and convalescent COVID-19. T cells, B-cell-depleted T cells, or PBMCs provided the cDNA or gDNA that served as material.

Authors' methods: Reference gene primer amplification gave nucleated cell count estimates. Produced via immunoSEQ multiplex PCR; TCRdb's table is partial and in-frame only. That table is the source of V, J and clone size, and D and trimming were worked out from the DNA. The table has tens of thousands of clones, about 89% seen once. The sequenced sample consisted of peripheral blood. The source is a middle-aged man with active or convalescent COVID-19.

Written as DNA, the CDR3 is TGTGCCAGCAGCTTGAGCTCGAGCTCTGGAAACACCATATATTTT. This codes for CASSLSSSSGNTIYF. The chain combines TRBV5-4 with TRBJ1-3; D remains ambiguous. The CDR3 is 15 amino acids. Looked up from germline, CDR1 is SGHNT and CDR2 is YYREEE (reference sequence). Between the trimmed V and J ends, which lost 1 base and 0 bases, there was a span of 8 bases. The full variable domain, with the rest looked up from reference TRBV5-4 and TRBJ1-3, is ETGVTQSPTHLIKTRGQQVTLRCSSQSGHNTVSWYQQALGQGPQFIFQYYREEENGRGNFPPRFSGLQFPNYSSELNVNALELDDSALYLCASSLSSSSGNTIYFGEGSWLTVV.